This T cell receptor beta chain emerged from a study of identifying expanded T cells in peripheral blood (dated by TCRdb to the late 2010s). The study in broad terms: Technical replicates were generated by sequencing separate aliquots of the same genomic DNA pool, and four replicates were compared pairwise.

During the collection period, no infections or other immune events were recorded for the healthy donors. To calibrate time-dependent variance in a beta-binomial model of T-cell clone differential abundance, blood repertoires from healthy donors were used as a training cohort. The training cohort included around ten healthy donors, of whom 3 were female and 7 were male. Donor ages ranged from 29 to 64 years, with an average of roughly 40 years. Whole blood from each healthy donor was obtained from a commercial supplier and was collected at three time points about 15 days apart. For immunosequencing, genomic DNA was extracted from unsorted whole blood. Worth noting for this clone: What this receptor recognizes is not known. One base away there is no much larger clone; base qualities are not given.

The full study reports these points: For all healthy donors, the variance in clone template counts between roughly 2-week samples rose significantly as total template count increased. The binomial model flagged about 1.3 differentially abundant clones between technical replicates, compared with about 16 over around 2 weeks and approximately 20 over about four weeks. It was expected by the authors that biological variance in healthy repertoires might increase further over much longer intervals, such as months to years. Across all healthy-donor time intervals, the beta-binomial model significantly lowered both the number of clones called differentially abundant and the false-positive rate.

TCRbeta CDR3 regions were profiled by bias-controlled multiplex PCR amplification of genomic DNA with the immunoSEQ Assay. The source study handled its data this way. To quantify the absolute abundance of each unique TCRbeta CDR3 region, the sequences were collapsed and filtered. Differential abundance was tested with a binomial (Fisher-equivalent) model and with a beta-binomial model adding time-dependent variance fitted from healthy donors. Any clone with fewer than 5 combined templates was excluded, and a clone was called differentially abundant if its Benjamini-Hochberg FDR was below 0.01. Using the form v = (b*log(k)+a)^2, the beta-binomial variance was modeled as a function of the total template count across the two samples. TCRdb mirrors the immuneACCESS table, restricted to in-frame sequences. Some clones are absent from its copies; in checked studies, under half trace to an unresolved V gene, and the reason for the others is unknown. V and J calls and clone size are given by that table; D and trimming were obtained from the DNA. Counted in this sample were nearly 60,000 clones; roughly 87% of them appeared once. The top ten hold about 3.8% of the sample.

CDR1 is given as LGHNA and CDR2 as YNFKEQ, both from the germline V gene. The CDR3 covers 20 residues, taking in both the cysteine and the phenylalanine. Solely the CDR3 DNA is kept, with 60 bases framed from the first base. Here V drops 4 bases and J drops 0 bases, and the junction holds 12 bases not matched to any gene. The sample comprised blood. This sequence was found in a person between 18 and 75 years old in good health. This sequence uses TRBV4-2 and TRBJ2-7; TRBD2 agrees with 16 junctional bases. The CDR3 has the sequence CASSLTAGTSGRDPSYEQYF. The nucleotides are TGTGCCAGCAGCCTTACTGCCGGGACTAGCGGGAGGGACCCCTCCTACGAGCAGTACTTC.